One sample yielded the 2 T cell receptor beta chains listed below, sequenced in a study of radiotherapy plus CTLA-4 blockade in lung cancer. Sequencing was performed with immunoSEQ multiplex PCR; in TCRdb, only in-frame clones are kept and a portion is missing. Of 45,000 to 60,000 clones listed, around 83% are singletons. The sequenced sample was peripheral blood, obtained from a patient treated with radiotherapy plus ipilimumab. These receptor sequences come from a human donor with non-small cell lung cancer who had stable disease on radiotherapy plus ipilimumab.

The rearrangement uses TRBV6-1 and TRBJ2-3, with D unresolved. Trimming took 6 bases from V and 1 from J, leaving 14 bases between them. The CDR3 spans 15 residues. From germline, CDR1 is MNHNS and CDR2 SASEGT. CDR3 coding DNA: TGTGCCAGCAGAAATGGCTTCGTCGGCACAGATACGCAGTATTTT. Its translation: CASRNGFVGTDTQYF.

This rearrangement joins TRBV6-5 to TRBJ2-7, with D possibly TRBD2 on 5 matching bases. Germline CDR1 and CDR2: MNHEY and SVGAGI. The CDR3 extends over 14 amino acids. Deletions cut 0 bases from V and 2 bases from J, with 8 bases between. CDR3 sequence reads: CASSYSGAPYEQYF. CDR3 nucleotide sequence: TGTGCCAGCAGTTACTCGGGAGCCCCCTACGAGCAGTACTTC.